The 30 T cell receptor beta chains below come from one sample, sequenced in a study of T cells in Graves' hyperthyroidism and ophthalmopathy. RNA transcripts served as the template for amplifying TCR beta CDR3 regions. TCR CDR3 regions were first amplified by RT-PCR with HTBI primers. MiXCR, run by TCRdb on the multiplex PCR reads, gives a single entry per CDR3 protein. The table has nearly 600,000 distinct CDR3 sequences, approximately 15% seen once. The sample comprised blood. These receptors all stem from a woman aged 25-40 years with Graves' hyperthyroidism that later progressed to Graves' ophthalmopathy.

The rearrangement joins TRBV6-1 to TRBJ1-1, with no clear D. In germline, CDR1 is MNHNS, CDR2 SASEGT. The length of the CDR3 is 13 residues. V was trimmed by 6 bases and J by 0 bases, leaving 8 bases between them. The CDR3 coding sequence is TGTGCCAGCAGCCGAGACGTGAACACTGAAGCTTTCTTT. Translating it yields CASSRDVNTEAFF.

In DNA, the CDR3 is TGCAGTGCTCACAACAGGGCTTCTAACTATGGCTACACCTTC. Its translation is CSAHNRASNYGYTF. The chain is built from TRBV20-1 and TRBJ1-2, with TRBD1 as a possible D gene (6 bases). Germline CDR1 reads DFQATT; CDR2 reads SNEGSKA (reference sequence). Trimming left V 5 bases short and J 0 bases short, with 13 bases between. The CDR3 spans 14 residues.

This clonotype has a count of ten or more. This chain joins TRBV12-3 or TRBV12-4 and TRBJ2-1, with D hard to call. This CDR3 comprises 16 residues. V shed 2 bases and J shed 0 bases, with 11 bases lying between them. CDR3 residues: CASSLLGRSSYNEQFF. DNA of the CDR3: TGTGCCAGCAGTTTACTCGGACGGAGCTCCTACAATGAGCAGTTCTTC.

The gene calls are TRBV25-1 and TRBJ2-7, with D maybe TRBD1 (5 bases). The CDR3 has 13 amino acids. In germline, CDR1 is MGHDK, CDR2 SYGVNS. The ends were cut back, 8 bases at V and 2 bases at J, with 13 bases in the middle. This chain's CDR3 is CASFDDRAYEQYF. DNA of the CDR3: TGTGCCAGCTTCGACGACAGAGCCTACGAGCAGTACTTC.

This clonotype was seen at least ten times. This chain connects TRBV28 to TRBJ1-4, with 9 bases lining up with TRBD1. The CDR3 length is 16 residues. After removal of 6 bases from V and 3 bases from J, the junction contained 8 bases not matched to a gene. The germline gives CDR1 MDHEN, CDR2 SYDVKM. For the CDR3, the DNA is TGTGCCAGCAGCTCGAGCGGGGACAGGGCTAATGAAAAACTGTTTTTT. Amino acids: CASSSSGDRANEKLFF.

The CDR3 sequence is CASSLGWDTNQPQHF. The DNA for the CDR3 is TGTGCCAGCAGCTTGGGTTGGGACACTAATCAGCCCCAGCATTTT. The V gene is TRBV5-6, the J gene TRBJ1-5, with D possibly matching TRBD1 (6 bases). The V and J ends lost 0 bases and 4 bases respectively, with 11 bases between them. Germline V gene lookup returns CDR1 SGHDT and CDR2 YYEEEE. The CDR3 covers 15 residues.

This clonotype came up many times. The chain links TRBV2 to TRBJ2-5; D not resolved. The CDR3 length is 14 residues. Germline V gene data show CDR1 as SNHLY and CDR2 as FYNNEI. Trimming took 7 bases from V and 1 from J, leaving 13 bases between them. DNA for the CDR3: TGTGCCAGCAAGGGAACCTACCTCCAAGAGACCCAGTACTTC. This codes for CASKGTYLQETQYF.

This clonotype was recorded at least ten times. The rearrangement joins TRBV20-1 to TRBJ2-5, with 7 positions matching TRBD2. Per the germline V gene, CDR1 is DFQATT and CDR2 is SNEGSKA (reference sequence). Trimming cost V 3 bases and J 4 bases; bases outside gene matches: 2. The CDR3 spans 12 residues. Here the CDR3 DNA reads TGCAGTGCTAGGACTAGCCCAGAGACCCAGTACTTC. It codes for CSARTSPETQYF.

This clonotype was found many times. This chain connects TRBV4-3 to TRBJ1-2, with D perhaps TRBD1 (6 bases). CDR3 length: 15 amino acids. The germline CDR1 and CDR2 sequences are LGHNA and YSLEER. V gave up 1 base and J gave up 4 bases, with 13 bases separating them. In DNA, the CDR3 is TGCGCCAGCAGCCAAGTGAAGGGGGAGGTCTATGGCTACACCTTC. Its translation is CASSQVKGEVYGYTF.

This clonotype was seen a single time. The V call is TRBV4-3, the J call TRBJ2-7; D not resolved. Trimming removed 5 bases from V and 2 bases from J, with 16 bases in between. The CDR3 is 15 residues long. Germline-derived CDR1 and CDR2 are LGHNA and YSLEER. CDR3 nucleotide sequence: TGCGCCAGCAGCTACGGTTCGGATCCGGCCTACGAGCAGTACTTC. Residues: CASSYGSDPAYEQYF.

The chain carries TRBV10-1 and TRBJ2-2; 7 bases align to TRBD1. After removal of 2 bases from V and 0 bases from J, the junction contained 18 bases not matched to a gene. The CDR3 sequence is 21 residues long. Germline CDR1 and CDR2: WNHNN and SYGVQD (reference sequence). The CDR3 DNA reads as TGCGCCAGCAGTGAGCGGCTTTACGACTCACCGGGACAGCCGAACACCGGGGAGCTGTTTTTT. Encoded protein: CASSERLYDSPGQPNTGELFF.

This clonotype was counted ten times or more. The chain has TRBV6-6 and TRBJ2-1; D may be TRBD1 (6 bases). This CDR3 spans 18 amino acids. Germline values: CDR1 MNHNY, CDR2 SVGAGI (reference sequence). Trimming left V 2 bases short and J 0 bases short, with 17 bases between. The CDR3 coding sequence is TGTGCCAGCAGTTACCGGCTCCTAACAGGGAGCTCCTACAATGAGCAGTTCTTC. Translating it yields CASSYRLLTGSSYNEQFF.

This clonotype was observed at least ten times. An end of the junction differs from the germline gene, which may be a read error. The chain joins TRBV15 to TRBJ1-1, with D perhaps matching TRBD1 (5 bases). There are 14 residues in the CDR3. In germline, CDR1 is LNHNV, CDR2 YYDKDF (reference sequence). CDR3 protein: CATSRAGGNAEAFF. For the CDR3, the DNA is TGTGCCACCAGCAGAGCGGGGGGGAACGCTGAAGCTTTCTTT.

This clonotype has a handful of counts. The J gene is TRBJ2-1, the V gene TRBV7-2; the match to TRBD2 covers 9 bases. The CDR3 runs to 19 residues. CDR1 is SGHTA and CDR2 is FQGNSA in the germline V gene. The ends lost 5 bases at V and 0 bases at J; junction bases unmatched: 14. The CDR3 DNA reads TGTGCCAGCAGCCTATCTAGCGGGGCCAGACTGTACTCCTACAATGAGCAGTTCTTC. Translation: CASSLSSGARLYSYNEQFF.

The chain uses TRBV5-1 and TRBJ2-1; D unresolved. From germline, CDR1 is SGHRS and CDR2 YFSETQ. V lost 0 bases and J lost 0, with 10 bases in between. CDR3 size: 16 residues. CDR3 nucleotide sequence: TGCGCCAGCAGCTTGGATCAGTGGAGCTCCTACAATGAGCAGTTCTTC. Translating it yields CASSLDQWSSYNEQFF.

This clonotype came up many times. CDR3 loop: CASSQGDREAYTDTQYF. DNA for the CDR3: TGTGCCAGCAGCCAAGGTGACCGGGAGGCTTACACAGATACGCAGTATTTT. This rearrangement joins TRBV4-2 to TRBJ2-3; 7 bases line up with TRBD2. Germline V CDR1 and CDR2: LGHNA, YNFKEQ. This CDR3 region has 17 residues. Germline trimming cut 1 base from V and 2 bases from J; bases unmatched to any gene: 9.

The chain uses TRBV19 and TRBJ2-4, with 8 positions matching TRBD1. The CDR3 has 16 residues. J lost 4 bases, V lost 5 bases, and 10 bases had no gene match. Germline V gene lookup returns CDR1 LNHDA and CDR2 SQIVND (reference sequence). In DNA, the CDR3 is TGTGCCAGTAGTCCCTATCCGACAGGGGATAAAAACATTCAGTACTTC. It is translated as CASSPYPTGDKNIQYF.

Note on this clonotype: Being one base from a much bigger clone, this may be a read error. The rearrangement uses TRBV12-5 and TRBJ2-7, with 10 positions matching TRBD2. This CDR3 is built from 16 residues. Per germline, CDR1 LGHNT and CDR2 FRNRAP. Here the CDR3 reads CASGASGGPSSYERYF. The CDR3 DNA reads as TGTGCTAGTGGGGCTAGCGGGGGCCCGTCCTCCTACGAGCGGTACTTC.

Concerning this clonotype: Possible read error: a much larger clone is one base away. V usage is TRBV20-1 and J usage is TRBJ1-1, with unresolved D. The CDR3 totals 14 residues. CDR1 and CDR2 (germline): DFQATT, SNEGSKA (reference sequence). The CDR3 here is CSARGPVEGTEALF. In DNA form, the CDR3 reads TGCAGTGCTAGAGGACCAGTTGAAGGTACTGAAGCTTTATTT.

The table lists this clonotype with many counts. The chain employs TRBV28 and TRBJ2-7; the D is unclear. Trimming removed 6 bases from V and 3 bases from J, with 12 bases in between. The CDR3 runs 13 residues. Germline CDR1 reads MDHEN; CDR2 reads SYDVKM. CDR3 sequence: CASRGQALYEQYF. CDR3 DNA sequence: TGTGCCAGCAGAGGTCAGGCTCTCTACGAGCAGTACTTC.

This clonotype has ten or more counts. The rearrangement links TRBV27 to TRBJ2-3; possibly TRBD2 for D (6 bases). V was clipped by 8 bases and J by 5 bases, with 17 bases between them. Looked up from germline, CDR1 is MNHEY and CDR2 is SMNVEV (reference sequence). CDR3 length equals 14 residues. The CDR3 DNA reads TGTGCCAGCGCCACACCCCCGGGGGTAGATACGCAGTATTTT. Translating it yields CASATPPGVDTQYF.

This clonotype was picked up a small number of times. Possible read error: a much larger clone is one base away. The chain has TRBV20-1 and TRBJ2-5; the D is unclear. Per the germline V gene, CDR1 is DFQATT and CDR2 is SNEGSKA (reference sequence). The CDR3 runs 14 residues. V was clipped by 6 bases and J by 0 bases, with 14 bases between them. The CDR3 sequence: CSAGKLCDQETQYF. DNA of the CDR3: TGCAGTGCCGGAAAGTTGTGCGACCAAGAGACCCAGTACTTC.

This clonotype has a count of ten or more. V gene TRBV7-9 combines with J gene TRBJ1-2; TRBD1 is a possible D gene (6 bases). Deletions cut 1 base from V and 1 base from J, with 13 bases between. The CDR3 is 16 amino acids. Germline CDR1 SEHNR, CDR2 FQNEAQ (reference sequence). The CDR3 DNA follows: TGTGCCAGCAGCTTAGAGGACAGACTAATTAACTATGGCTACACCTTC. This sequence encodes CASSLEDRLINYGYTF.

This chain's CDR3 is CASSFSQGIGGYTF. Here the CDR3 DNA reads TGTGCCAGCAGCTTCTCCCAGGGGATCGGTGGCTACACCTTC. The rearrangement uses TRBV7-2 and TRBJ1-2; D perhaps matches TRBD1 (6 bases). This CDR3 contains 14 residues. In germline, CDR1 is SGHTA, CDR2 FQGNSA. V lost 3 bases to trimming and J lost 7 bases, with 15 bases between them.

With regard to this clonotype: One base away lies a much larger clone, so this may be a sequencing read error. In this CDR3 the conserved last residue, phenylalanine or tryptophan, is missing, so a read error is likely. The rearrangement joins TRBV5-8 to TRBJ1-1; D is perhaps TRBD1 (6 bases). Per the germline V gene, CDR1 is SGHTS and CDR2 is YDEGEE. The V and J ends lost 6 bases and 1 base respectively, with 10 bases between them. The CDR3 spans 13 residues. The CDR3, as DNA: TGTGCCAGCACCCGACAGGAGAACACTGAAGCTTTCTTG. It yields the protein CASTRQENTEAFL.

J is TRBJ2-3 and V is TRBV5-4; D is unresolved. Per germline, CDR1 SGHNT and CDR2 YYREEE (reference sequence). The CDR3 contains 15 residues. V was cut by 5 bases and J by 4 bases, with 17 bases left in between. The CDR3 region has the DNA TGTGCCAGCAGTTTCCCACGGCCGACCGCAGATACGCAGTATTTT. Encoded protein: CASSFPRPTADTQYF. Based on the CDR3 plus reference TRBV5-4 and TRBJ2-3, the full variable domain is ETGVTQSPTHLIKTRGQQVTLRCSSQSGHNTVSWYQQALGQGPQFIFQYYREEENGRGNFPPRFSGLQFPNYSSELNVNALELDDSALYLCASSFPRPTADTQYFGPGTRLTVL.

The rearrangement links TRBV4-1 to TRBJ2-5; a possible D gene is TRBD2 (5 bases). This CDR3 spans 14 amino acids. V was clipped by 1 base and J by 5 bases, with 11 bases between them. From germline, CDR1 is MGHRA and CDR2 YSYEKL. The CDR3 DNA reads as TGCGCCAGCAGCCAAGTAGGAGGTAGCGAGACCCAGTACTTC. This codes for CASSQVGGSETQYF.

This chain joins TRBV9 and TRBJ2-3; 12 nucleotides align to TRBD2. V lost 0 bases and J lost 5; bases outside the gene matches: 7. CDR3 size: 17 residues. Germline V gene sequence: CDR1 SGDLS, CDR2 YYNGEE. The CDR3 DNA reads TGTGCCAGCAGCGTAGAGAGGGCTAGCGGGAGGGAAGATACGCAGTATTTT. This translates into CASSVERASGREDTQYF.

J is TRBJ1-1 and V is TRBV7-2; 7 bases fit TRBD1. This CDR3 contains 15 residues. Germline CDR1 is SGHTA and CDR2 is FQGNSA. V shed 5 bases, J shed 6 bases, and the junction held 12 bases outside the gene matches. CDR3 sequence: CASSRDRAGTAEAFF. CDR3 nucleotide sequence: TGTGCCAGCAGCCGCGACAGGGCAGGTACGGCTGAAGCTTTCTTT.

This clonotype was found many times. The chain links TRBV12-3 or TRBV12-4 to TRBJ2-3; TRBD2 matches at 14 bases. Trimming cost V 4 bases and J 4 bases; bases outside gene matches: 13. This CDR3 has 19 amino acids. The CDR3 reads CASSWGLAGEGTNPDTQYF. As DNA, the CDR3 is TGTGCCAGCAGTTGGGGACTAGCGGGAGAAGGAACCAATCCAGATACGCAGTATTTT.